This T cell receptor beta chain is drawn from a study of identical twins listed by TCRdb under 2016. For context, the study as a whole: The study deep-sequenced TCR alpha and beta repertoires from monozygotic twins, unrelated adults of various ages and cord blood to test whether fetal clonotypes persist. To rule out contamination, replicate twin experiments were performed at different times with different library preparation protocols. On the study overall, not on this receptor specifically: Invariant T cells such as MAIT and iNKT could partly confound zero-insertion analyses, although diverse VJ usage argued against such confounding for most clonotypes. Because the same donors could not be followed over many years, the conclusions depended on cross-sectional statistical analysis. Recombination models systematically underestimated out-of-frame TCR alpha sharing in monozygotic twins but agreed with sharing between unrelated individuals. Abundant cord blood beta clonotypes carried fewer insertions; young adult naive repertoires showed a weaker similar trend, while memory repertoires showed none. A weaker excess of twin sharing was found in beta out-of-frame sequences because the signal-to-noise ratio was lowered by fewer shared sequences. Compared with coincidental sharing between unrelated individuals, out-of-frame TCR alpha sequences shared between twins had an excess of sequences with low generation probability.

This clonotype was recorded many times. Its antigen has not been determined. No base-level quality is on record; no much larger clone is a single base apart. Only healthy Caucasian donors were included. The twin cohort comprised three pairs of female monozygotic twins, all aged roughly 18 to 30 years. Positive isolation kits from Invitrogen were used to isolate the CD4+ and CD8+ T cell populations. V is trimmed back by 5 bases and J by 0 bases, and the junction contains 3 bases that no gene match accounts for. The CDR3 contains 14 residues, cysteine and phenylalanine counted. Left in the record is the CDR3 DNA by itself, 42 bases read in frame from the first base. The germline V gene (reference sequence) specifies DFQATT as CDR1 and SNEGSKA as CDR2. Receptor amplification or capture employed 5' RACE. TCRdb records Illumina HiSeq 2000 as the sequencer. Template switching introduced a universal primer binding site; the final cDNA contained a unique molecular identifier, enabling accurate counting of TCR cDNA molecules. First-strand cDNA for TCR alpha and beta chains was synthesized from specific primers in the conserved constant-segment region. To control for contamination, every cDNA library was double barcoded, receiving both a SMART-Mk sample barcode and Illumina barcodes. TruSeq adapter sequences along with Illumina sample barcodes were introduced in two successive PCR steps. The TCR alpha and beta cDNA libraries were sequenced on the Illumina HiSeq platform using custom primers. The source study handled its data this way. MiGEC was used to process raw reads and extract unique molecular identifiers, and MiXCR was used to find CDR3 positions. For each individual, recombination models were inferred using an EM algorithm with the repgenHMM and IGoR tools. The analysis of shared clonotypes was done with the tcR package in R, with sharing normalized by the product of cloneset sizes. Out-of-frame nonproductive sequences were analyzed to study raw recombination free of thymic and clonal selection effects. Using fastp at Q25 and MiXCR, TCRdb reprocessed the public reads and kept productive beta chains. All rows with the same CDR3 protein become a single entry with the most common DNA and genes. None of the V and J calls come from the authors' own analysis; TCRdb made them. The sample table contains about 520,000 distinct CDR3 sequences; only one count was recorded for 22% of them. The ten most abundant clones make up around 0.9% of the sample.

These data were also reused for a study on T cells expressing NK-cell markers. The second study's authors report: TCR beta-chain repertoires were profiled in sorted CD3+CD56+NKG2C+, CD3+CD56+NKG2C- and CD3+CD56-NKG2C+ T-cell subsets from several donors. Among the eight sequenced donors, only one was HCMV-seronegative, while the other seven were HCMV-seropositive. To restrict sorting to alphabetaTCR-expressing T cells, an anti-gammadeltaTCR antibody was added in several experiments. In over five donors, the dominant CD3+CD56+NKG2C+ clonotypes were among the top 10 CD8+ clonotypes and accounted for about 1.0-7.5% of CD8+ T cells. Those dominant clonotypes were again the most abundant among CD3+CD56-NKG2C+ cells in a few donors, at about 28.3-60.1%. Whether the expanded NKG2C-expressing T cell clones were specific for HCMV antigens was left unclear. The study sequenced eight donors, all healthy volunteers chosen at random: three men and five women. A commercial ELISA kit detecting HCMV-specific IgG in serum was used to determine HCMV serostatus. MIGEC was used to demultiplex reads and group reads by UMI, and MiTCR was used to assemble and quantify clonotypes. To exclude erroneous sequences, only TCR cDNA sequences supported by at least two reads were retained. The tcR package was used for downstream repertoire analysis, with clonotypes matched between fractions based on CDR3 nucleotide sequence plus V segment. VDJmatch was used to annotate antigen specificity against VDJdb, with one amino acid substitution allowed in CDR3.

What was sequenced was CD4+ T cells sorted from blood. The chain is made from TRBV20-1 and TRBJ2-3, with 9 junctional bases fitting TRBD2. This receptor was obtained from a woman between 18 and 29 years old in good health. The bases are TGCAGTGCTCCGACTAGCGGTAGCACAGATACGCAGTATTTT. This translates into CSAPTSGSTDTQYF.